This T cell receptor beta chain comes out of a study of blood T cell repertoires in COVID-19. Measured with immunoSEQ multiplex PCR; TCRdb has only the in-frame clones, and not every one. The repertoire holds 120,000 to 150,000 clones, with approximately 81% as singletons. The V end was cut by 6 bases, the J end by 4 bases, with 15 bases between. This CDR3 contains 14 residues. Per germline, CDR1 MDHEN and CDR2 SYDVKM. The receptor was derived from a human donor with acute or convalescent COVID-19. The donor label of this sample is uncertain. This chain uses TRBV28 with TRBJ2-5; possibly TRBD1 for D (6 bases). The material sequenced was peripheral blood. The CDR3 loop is CASRSQGWVETQYF. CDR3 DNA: TGTGCCAGCAGATCACAGGGCTGGGTAGAGACCCAGTACTTC.